The rows below give T cell receptor beta chains drawn from one sample of a study of human T cells and chemical hapten exposure. TCRdb re-analysed the RACE reads in MiXCR, keeping a single row per CDR3 protein. Counted here are 45,000 to 65,000 distinct CDR3 sequences, approximately 10% occurring once; the ten biggest clones make up 9.6%. The sample consisted of whole blood, taken in connection with sensitization to the hapten diphenylcyclopropenone (DPC). These receptors were taken from a man in his forties or fifties with alopecia areata. Some clones in this sample may be carry-over from other donors' samples. CDR3s leave out the opening cysteine and the closing phenylalanine or tryptophan. The order of the fields is V gene, CDR3 length, CDR3 protein.

v_gene: TRBV6-5
len: 9
CDR3aa: ASSYYREQY

v_gene: TRBV14
len: 11
CDR3aa: ASSQQTTGELF

v_gene: TRBV11-2
len: 13
CDR3aa: ASSPLRGSSYEQY

v_gene: TRBV4-1
len: 14
CDR3aa: ASSQVSGGITGELF

v_gene: TRBV7-2
len: 14
CDR3aa: ASSPYGASDTDTQY

v_gene: TRBV7-9
len: 13
CDR3aa: ASSQATPGANVLT

v_gene: TRBV20-1
len: 10
CDR3aa: SASSAGQPQH

v_gene: TRBV27
len: 13
CDR3aa: ASSLKGQAAYEQY

v_gene: TRBV28
len: 11
CDR3aa: ASSLASWAEAF

v_gene: TRBV5-3
len: 13
CDR3aa: ARSLAPGGNQPQH

v_gene: TRBV5-1
len: 9
CDR3aa: ATREMDEQF

v_gene: TRBV28
len: 16
CDR3aa: ASSLMRRAGGLGDTQY

v_gene: TRBV6-2/TRBV6-3
len: 13
CDR3aa: ASRDLRSSTDTQY

v_gene: TRBV6-2/TRBV6-3
len: 13
CDR3aa: ASSYSRGLAGEQY

v_gene: TRBV20-1
len: 12
CDR3aa: SAYSGQGHTEAF

v_gene: TRBV28
len: 13
CDR3aa: ASSFGSSYNSPLH

v_gene: TRBV11-2
len: 12
CDR3aa: ASSSHRVSQPQH

v_gene: TRBV20-1
len: 12
CDR3aa: SARPRATYNEQF

v_gene: TRBV28
len: 14
CDR3aa: ASSPNRQGGNSPLH

v_gene: TRBV11-2
len: 12
CDR3aa: ASSLSPGDNEQF

v_gene: TRBV21-1
len: 18
CDR3aa: ASSGPGLAGATEGAETQY

v_gene: TRBV28
len: 12
CDR3aa: ASSPGLGTGEQY

v_gene: TRBV19
len: 13
CDR3aa: ASSQTGTSGYEQY

v_gene: TRBV11-3
len: 12
CDR3aa: ASSPSRARGEQF

v_gene: TRBV28
len: 10
CDR3aa: AIRSPGNEQY

v_gene: TRBV7-8
len: 10
CDR3aa: ASSLNLAGVI

v_gene: TRBV3-1
len: 12
CDR3aa: ASSRPGLLYEQY

v_gene: TRBV28
len: 12
CDR3aa: ASSFPGGNYEQY

v_gene: TRBV29-1
len: 9
CDR3aa: SVLDYNEQF

v_gene: TRBV11-2
len: 14
CDR3aa: ASSSRGRGGYNEQF

v_gene: TRBV4-2
len: 16
CDR3aa: ASSQDRGGLGAGNTIY

v_gene: TRBV5-1
len: 13
CDR3aa: ASIGTSGTPGELF

v_gene: TRBV11-1
len: 12
CDR3aa: ASSTQGAAREQY

v_gene: TRBV28
len: 14
CDR3aa: ASSFGLAGAQETQY

v_gene: TRBV2
len: 12
CDR3aa: ATGTGGNTGELF

v_gene: TRBV7-9
len: 12
CDR3aa: ASSSDRELFEQF

v_gene: TRBV5-1
len: 16
CDR3aa: ASSLGLQGAMAKNIQY

v_gene: TRBV7-9
len: 12
CDR3aa: ASSQAGGRTEAF

v_gene: TRBV19
len: 14
CDR3aa: ASRRALAGVHNEQF

v_gene: TRBV18
len: 14
CDR3aa: ASSPETSGSAYEQY

v_gene: TRBV7-9
len: 12
CDR3aa: ASSLAGPLYEQY

v_gene: TRBV28
len: 14
CDR3aa: ASSLYTSSSTDTQY

v_gene: TRBV5-1
len: 12
CDR3aa: ASSLIDSSHEQY

v_gene: TRBV4-1
len: 13
CDR3aa: ASRARDSVRETQY

v_gene: TRBV7-6
len: 12
CDR3aa: ASSLSGLAETQY

v_gene: TRBV18
len: 12
CDR3aa: ASSPSQTRTEAF

v_gene: TRBV20-1
len: 9
CDR3aa: SAREGSPLH

v_gene: TRBV6-6
len: 13
CDR3aa: ASTTGAGGRSPLH